This T cell receptor (beta chain) was captured in a study of response to subunit inactivated influenza vaccine. Study-wide points: It was the authors' suggestion that each seasonal influenza vaccination recruits few new T cells.

V was clipped by 1 base and J by 4 bases; unmatched bases: 7. The CDR3 covers 15 residues. From germline, CDR1 is DFQATT and CDR2 SNEGSKA (reference sequence). To note about this clonotype: Its antigen is not known.

One entry per CDR3 protein, called by TCRdb with MiXCR from the RT-PCR reads. The table has roughly 650,000 distinct CDR3 sequences, around a sixth seen once. V usage is TRBV20-1 and J usage is TRBJ2-3; TRBD1 matches 8 bases. The specimen comprised PBMCs from blood, sampled about 12 days after vaccination. This TCR was sampled from a middle-aged man who received an inactivated influenza vaccine. For the CDR3, the DNA is TGCAGTGCTAGAGCACCCCAGGGGGCTGCAGATACGCAGTATTTT. Encoded protein: CSARAPQGAADTQYF.